This entry concerns a single T cell receptor (beta chain). Its antigen is not identified. Time point in this sample: sample taken at primary tumor resection. Sequencing was performed on whole RNA extracted from tumor and nontumor lung tissue, or from frozen PBMC, and the material was left unsorted. Germline lookup yields CDR1 KGHDR and CDR2 SFDVKD. The V segment lost 9 bases and the J segment 3 bases; nucleotides outside the gene matches: 15. The CDR3 is 17 amino acids. Each TCR cDNA molecule bore a unique molecular identifier. A single record per CDR3 protein comes from TCRdb applying MiXCR to the 5' RACE reads. In the table there are over 5,500 distinct CDR3 sequences, 9.1% of which are singletons. The data were obtained in a study of spatial heterogeneity in lung cancer. The overall study: Detection consistently yielded more beta chains than alpha chains. Counts of TCR transcripts in tumor regions correlated strongly with a matched bulk RNA-seq T cell module score.

Study-wide results and caveats: It was found that expanded intratumoral alpha and beta TCR counts tracked tumor mutation counts.

The source of this sequence is a female donor with early-stage non-small cell lung cancer. This specimen consisted of lung tumor tissue, obtained at surgery. V is TRBV24-1 and J is TRBJ2-2; 7 nucleotides align to TRBD2. CDR3 DNA: TGTGCCACCTCTCATCCTAGCGGTCGAGGAGACACCGGGGAGCTGTTTTTT. Residues: CATSHPSGRGDTGELFF.